The clone carrying this T cell receptor (beta chain) was seen only a few times. The sample originates from a study of response to subunit inactivated influenza vaccine. Trimming removed 5 bases from V and 4 bases from J; junction bases left unmatched: 12. Looked up from germline, CDR1 is SGHRS and CDR2 is YFSETQ. The CDR3 extends over 16 amino acids. MiXCR, applied by TCRdb to the RT-PCR reads, yields one record per CDR3 protein. The data hold around 480,000 distinct CDR3 sequences, with roughly 11% observed a single time. Sample: PBMCs from blood, taken 45 days after vaccination. The chain couples TRBV5-1 to TRBJ2-1; 7 bases map to TRBD1. This sequence was found in a man between 50 and 59 years old who received an inactivated influenza vaccine. This CDR3 reads CASSLSPGTAYNEQFF. CDR3 coding DNA: TGCGCCAGCAGTTTATCTCCCGGGACAGCGTACAATGAGCAGTTCTTC.